The text below deals with one TCR beta chain. Its target is unknown. TCR beta CDR3 regions were amplified from RNA. In the first-round RT-PCR of the TCR CDR3, the HTBI primer set was used. From the multiplex PCR reads, TCRdb called clonotypes with MiXCR, one entry per CDR3 protein. The sample yields 600,000 to 650,000 distinct CDR3 sequences, 20% to 25% seen once. Clinicians diagnosed patients from clinical symptoms, serum thyroxine and TRAb, thyroid ultrasound and orbital computed tomography. The sample belongs to a study of T cells in Graves' hyperthyroidism and ophthalmopathy. Findings of the study overall: The model made its ophthalmopathy prediction, and onset followed a median approximately six months later.

Trimming took 6 bases from V and 4 from J, leaving 7 bases between them. In germline, CDR1 is SNHLY, CDR2 FYNNEI. The CDR3 runs to 11 residues. Sequenced: blood. The clonotype originates from a man aged 25 to 45 with Graves' ophthalmopathy. This sequence joins TRBV2 and TRBJ2-7, with D unresolved. In nucleotides, the CDR3 is TGTGCCAGCAGGGCCCGTTACGAGCAGTACTTC. It is translated as CASRARYEQYF.